The 2 T cell receptor beta chains presented below share a single source sample, sequenced in a study of OX40 agonist ivuxolimab in advanced cancers. The data were produced by immunoSEQ multiplex PCR, yet TCRdb's version contains in-frame clones alone and is incomplete. Among more than 70,000 clones listed, about 89% were seen once. This sample comprised CD4+ or CD8+ T cells sorted from blood, obtained in a trial of the OX40 agonist ivuxolimab. Receptors originate from an adult with an advanced solid tumor such as melanoma, head and neck, liver or kidney cancer.

This clone was observed a single time. The CDR3 nucleotides read TGTGCCAGCAGTTTACCGGCCTCGGGGGGCTATGGCTACACCTTC. Translation gives CASSLPASGGYGYTF. This rearrangement joins TRBV28 to TRBJ1-2; D is possibly TRBD1 (5 bases). Germline CDR1 reads MDHEN; CDR2 reads SYDVKM. Trimming cost V 2 bases and J 4 bases, with 14 bases left between them. This CDR3 comprises 15 residues.

The genes are TRBV28 and TRBJ2-2; 8 bases agree with TRBD1. CDR3 size: 16 residues. CDR1 and CDR2 from the germline V gene are MDHEN and SYDVKM. J lost 1 base, V lost 4 bases, and 5 bases had no gene match. CDR3 nucleotide sequence: TGTGCCAGCAGTTCCCCCGGGACAGGGAACACCGGGGAGCTGTTTTTT. It translates to CASSSPGTGNTGELFF.